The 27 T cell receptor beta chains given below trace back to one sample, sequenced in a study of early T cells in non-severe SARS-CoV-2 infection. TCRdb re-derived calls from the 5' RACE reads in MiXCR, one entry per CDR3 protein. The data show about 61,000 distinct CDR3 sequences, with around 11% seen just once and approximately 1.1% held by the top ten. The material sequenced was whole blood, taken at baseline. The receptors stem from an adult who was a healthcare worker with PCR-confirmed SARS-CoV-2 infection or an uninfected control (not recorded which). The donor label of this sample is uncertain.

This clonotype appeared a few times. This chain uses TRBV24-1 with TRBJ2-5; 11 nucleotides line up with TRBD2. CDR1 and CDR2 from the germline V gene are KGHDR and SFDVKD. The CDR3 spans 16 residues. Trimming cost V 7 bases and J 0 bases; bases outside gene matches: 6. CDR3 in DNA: TGTGCCACCAGCTACGGGACTAGCGGAAACCAAGAGACCCAGTACTTC. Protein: CATSYGTSGNQETQYF.

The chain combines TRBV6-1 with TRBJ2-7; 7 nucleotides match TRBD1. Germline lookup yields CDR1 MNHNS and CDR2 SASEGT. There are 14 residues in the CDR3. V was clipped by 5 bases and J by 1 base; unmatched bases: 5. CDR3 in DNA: TGTGCCAGCAGTCAAGGACAGGTATCCTACGAGCAGTACGTC. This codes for CASSQGQVSYEQYV.

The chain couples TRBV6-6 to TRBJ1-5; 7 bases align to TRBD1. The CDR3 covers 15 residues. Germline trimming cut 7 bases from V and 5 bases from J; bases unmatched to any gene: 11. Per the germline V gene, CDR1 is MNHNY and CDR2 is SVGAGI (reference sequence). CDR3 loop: CASNLGGREHQPQHF. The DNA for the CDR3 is TGTGCCAGCAACCTAGGGGGCAGGGAACATCAGCCCCAGCATTTT.

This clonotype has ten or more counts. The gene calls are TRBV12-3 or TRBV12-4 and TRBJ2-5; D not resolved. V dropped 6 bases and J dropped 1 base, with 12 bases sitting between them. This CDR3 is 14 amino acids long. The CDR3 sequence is CASRSRGFQETQYF. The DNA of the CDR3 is TGTGCCAGCAGGTCCCGTGGGTTCCAAGAGACCCAGTACTTC.

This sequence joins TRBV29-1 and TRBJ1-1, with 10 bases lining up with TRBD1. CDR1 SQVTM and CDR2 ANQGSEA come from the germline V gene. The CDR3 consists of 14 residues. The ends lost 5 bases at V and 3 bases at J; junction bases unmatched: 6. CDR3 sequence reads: CSVSGTGVYTEAFF. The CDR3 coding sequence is TGCAGCGTTTCCGGGACAGGGGTTTACACTGAAGCTTTCTTT.

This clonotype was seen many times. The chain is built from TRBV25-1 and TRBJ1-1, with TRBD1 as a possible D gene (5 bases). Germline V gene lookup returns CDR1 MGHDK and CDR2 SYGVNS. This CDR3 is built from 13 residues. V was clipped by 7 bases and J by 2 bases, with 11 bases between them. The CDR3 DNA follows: TGTGCCAGCAAAGGGACTACCAACACTGAAGCTTTCTTT. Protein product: CASKGTTNTEAFF.

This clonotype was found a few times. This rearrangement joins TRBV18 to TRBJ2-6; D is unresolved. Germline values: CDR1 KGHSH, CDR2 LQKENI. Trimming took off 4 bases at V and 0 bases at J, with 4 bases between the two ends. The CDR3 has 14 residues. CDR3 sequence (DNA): TGTGCCAGCTCACTCCACTCTGGGGCCAACGTCCTGACTTTC. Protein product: CASSLHSGANVLTF.

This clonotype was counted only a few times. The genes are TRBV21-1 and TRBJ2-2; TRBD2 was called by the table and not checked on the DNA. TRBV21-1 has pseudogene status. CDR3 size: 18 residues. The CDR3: CASSKSAVLVRNTGELFF. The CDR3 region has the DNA TGTGCCAGCAGCAAATCCGCGGTCCTAGTAAGAAACACCGGGGAGCTGTTTTTT.

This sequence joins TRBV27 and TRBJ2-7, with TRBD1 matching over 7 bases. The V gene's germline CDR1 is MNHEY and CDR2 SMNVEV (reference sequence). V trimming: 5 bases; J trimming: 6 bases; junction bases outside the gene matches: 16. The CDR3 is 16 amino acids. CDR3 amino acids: CASSTTSGTVIFEQYV. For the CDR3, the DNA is TGTGCCAGCAGTACCACATCCGGGACAGTTATATTCGAGCAGTACGTC.

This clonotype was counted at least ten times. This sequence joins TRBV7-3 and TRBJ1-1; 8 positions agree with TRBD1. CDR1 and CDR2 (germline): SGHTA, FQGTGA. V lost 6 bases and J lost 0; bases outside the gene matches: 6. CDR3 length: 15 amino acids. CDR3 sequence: CASRPQGVMNTEAFF. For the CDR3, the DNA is TGTGCCAGCAGACCACAGGGGGTTATGAACACTGAAGCTTTCTTT.

The CDR3 region has the DNA TGTGCCAGCACCCTCAACTGTGCCTACGAGCAGTACGTC. This sequence encodes CASTLNCAYEQYV. V is TRBV12-3 or TRBV12-4 and J is TRBJ2-7; D is ambiguous. This CDR3 is 13 amino acids long. Trimming pared 7 bases from V and 2 bases from J, leaving 12 bases between.

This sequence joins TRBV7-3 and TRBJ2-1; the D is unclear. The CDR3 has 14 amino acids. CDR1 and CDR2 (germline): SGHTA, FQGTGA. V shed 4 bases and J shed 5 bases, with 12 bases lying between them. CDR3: CASSWTGTDNEQFF. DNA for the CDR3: TGTGCCAGCAGCTGGACGGGTACCGACAATGAGCAGTTCTTC.

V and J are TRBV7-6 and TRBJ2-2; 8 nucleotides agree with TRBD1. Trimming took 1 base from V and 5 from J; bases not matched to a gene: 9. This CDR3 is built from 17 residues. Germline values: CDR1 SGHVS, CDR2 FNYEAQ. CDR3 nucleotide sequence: TGTGCCAGCAGCTTAGACTTGACAGGGGTGAGAACCGGGGAGCTGTTTTTT. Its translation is CASSLDLTGVRTGELFF.

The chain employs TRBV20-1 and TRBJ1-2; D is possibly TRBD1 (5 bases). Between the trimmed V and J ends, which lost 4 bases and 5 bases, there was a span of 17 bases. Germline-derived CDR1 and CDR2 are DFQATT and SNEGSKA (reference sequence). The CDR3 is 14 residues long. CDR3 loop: CSATSPGPAYGYTF. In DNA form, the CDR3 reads TGCAGTGCTACAAGCCCGGGACCAGCTTATGGCTACACCTTC.

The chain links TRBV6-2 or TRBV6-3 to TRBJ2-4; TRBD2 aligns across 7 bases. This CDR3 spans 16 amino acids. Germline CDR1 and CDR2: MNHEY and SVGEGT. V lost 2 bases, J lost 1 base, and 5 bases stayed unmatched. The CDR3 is CASSYQTSLAKNIQYF. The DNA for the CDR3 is TGTGCCAGCAGTTACCAGACTAGCTTGGCCAAAAACATTCAGTACTTC.

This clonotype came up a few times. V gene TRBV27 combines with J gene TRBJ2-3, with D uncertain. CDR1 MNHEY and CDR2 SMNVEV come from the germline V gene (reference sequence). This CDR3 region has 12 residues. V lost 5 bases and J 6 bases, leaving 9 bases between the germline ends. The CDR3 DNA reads TGTGCCAGCAGTCCCTTACTGGATACGCAGTATTTT. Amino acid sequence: CASSPLLDTQYF.

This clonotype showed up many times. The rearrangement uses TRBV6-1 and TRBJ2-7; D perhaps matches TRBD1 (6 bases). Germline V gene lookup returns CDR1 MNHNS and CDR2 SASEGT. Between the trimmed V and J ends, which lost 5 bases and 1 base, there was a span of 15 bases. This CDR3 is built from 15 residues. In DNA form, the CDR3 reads TGTGCCAGCAGTTTCGGACAGCCCTCTTCCTACGAGCAGTACGTC. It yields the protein CASSFGQPSSYEQYV.

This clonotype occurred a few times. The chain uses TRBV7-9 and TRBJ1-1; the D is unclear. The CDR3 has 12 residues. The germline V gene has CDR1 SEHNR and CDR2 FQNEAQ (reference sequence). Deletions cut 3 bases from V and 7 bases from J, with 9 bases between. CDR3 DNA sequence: TGTGCCAGCAGCTTGTGGGGAGGTGAAGCTTTCTTT. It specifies CASSLWGGEAFF.

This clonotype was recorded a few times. CDR3 protein: CASSARDSYSNEKLFF. The CDR3 DNA follows: TGTGCCAGCAGCGCACGAGACAGCTACAGTAATGAAAAACTGTTTTTT. The chain has TRBV3-1 and TRBJ1-4; the D gene is possibly TRBD1 (5 bases). The CDR3 has 16 residues. The V end was cut by 5 bases, the J end by 4 bases, with 17 bases between. Looked up from germline, CDR1 is LGHDT and CDR2 is YNNKEL (reference sequence).

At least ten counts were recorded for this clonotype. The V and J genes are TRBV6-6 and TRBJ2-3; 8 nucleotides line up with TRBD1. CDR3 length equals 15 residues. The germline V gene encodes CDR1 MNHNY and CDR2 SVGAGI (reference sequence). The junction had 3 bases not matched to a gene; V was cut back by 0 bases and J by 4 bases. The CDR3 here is CASSYSRGRADTQYF. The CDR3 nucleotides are TGTGCCAGCAGTTACTCCAGGGGGCGCGCAGATACGCAGTATTTT.

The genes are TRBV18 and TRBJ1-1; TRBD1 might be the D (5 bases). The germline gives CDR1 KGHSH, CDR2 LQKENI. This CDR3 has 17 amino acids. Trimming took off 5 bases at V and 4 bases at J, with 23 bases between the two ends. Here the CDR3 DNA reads TGTGCCAGCTCATTGCTCGGAGGACAAGTGGGAATCACTGAAGCTTTCTTT. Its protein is CASSLLGGQVGITEAFF.

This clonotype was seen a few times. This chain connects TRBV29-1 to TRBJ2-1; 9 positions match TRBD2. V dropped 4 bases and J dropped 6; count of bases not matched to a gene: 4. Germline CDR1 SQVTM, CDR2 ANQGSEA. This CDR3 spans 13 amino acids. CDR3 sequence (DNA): TGCAGCGTTGTTAGCGGGGGTTTCAATGAGCAGTTCTTC. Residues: CSVVSGGFNEQFF.

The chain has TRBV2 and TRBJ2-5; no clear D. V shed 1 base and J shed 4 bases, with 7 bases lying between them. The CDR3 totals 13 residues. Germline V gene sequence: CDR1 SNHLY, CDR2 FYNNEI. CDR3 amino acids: CASSEGVLETQYF. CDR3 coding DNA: TGTGCCAGCAGTGAAGGGGTTCTAGAGACCCAGTACTTC.

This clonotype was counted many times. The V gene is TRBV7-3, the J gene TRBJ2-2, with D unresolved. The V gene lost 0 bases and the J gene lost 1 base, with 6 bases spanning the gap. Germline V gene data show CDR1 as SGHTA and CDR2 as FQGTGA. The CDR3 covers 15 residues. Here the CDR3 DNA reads TGTGCCAGCAGCTTAACCCATGGGAACACCGGGGAGCTGTTTTTT. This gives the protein CASSLTHGNTGELFF.

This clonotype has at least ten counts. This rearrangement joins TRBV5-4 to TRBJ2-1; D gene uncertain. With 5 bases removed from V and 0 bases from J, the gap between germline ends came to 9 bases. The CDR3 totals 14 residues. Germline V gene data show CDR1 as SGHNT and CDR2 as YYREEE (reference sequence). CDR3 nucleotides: TGTGCCAGCAGTTTCGAGAGCTCCTACAATGAGCAGTTCTTC. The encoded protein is CASSFESSYNEQFF. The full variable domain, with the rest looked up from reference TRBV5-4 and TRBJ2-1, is ETGVTQSPTHLIKTRGQQVTLRCSSQSGHNTVSWYQQALGQGPQFIFQYYREEENGRGNFPPRFSGLQFPNYSSELNVNALELDDSALYLCASSFESSYNEQFFGPGTRLTVL.

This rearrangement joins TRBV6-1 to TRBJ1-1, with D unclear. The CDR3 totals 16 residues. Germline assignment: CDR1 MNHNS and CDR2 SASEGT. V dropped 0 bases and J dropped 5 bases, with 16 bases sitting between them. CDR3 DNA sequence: TGTGCCAGCAGTGAAGCGGGAGGACCCCGAGAGACTGAAGCTTTCTTT. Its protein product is CASSEAGGPRETEAFF.

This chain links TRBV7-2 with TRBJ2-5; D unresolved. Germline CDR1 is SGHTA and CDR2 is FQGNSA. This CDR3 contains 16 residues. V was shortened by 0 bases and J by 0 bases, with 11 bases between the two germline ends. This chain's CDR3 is CASSLAQAANQETQYF. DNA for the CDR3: TGTGCCAGCAGCTTAGCGCAGGCTGCAAACCAAGAGACCCAGTACTTC.